A single T cell receptor beta chain is shown here with its context. The data were taken from a study of blood T cell repertoires in COVID-19. Across the whole study: T cells, B-cell-depleted T cells, or PBMCs provided the cDNA or gDNA that served as material.

The trim removed 3 bases at V and 5 bases at J, leaving 4 bases unmatched. Germline CDR1 and CDR2: DFQATT and SNEGSKA (reference sequence). This CDR3 has 13 residues. Method: immunoSEQ multiplex PCR; TCRdb's copy keeps in-frame clones and lacks some. The sample shows about 69,000 clones, around 84% of them seen only once. The source is an elderly woman with acute or convalescent COVID-19. Sample: peripheral blood. V usage is TRBV20-1 and J usage is TRBJ2-5, with TRBD1 identical over 9 bases. The CDR3 region is CSASWTGVETQYF. CDR3 coding DNA: TGCAGTGCTAGTTGGACAGGGGTGGAGACCCAGTACTTC.